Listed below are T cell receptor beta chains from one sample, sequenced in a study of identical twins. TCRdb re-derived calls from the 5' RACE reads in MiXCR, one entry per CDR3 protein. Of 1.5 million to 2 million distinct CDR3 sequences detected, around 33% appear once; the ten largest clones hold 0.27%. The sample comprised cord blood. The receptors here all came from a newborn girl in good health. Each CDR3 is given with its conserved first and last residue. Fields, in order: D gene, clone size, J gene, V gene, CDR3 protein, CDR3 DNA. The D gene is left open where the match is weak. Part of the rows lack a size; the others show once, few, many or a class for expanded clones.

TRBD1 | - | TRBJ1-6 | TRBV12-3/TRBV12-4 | CASRASGTVDSPLHF | TGTGCCAGCAGGGCCTCCGGGACAGTAGATTCACCCCTCCACTTT
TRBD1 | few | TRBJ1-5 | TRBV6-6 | CASSYLQGAGNQPQHF | TGTGCCAGCAGTTATTTACAGGGGGCCGGCAATCAGCCCCAGCATTTT
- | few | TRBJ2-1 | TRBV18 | CASSKTGGLNNEQFF | TGTGCCAGCTCTAAAACAGGGGGACTAAACAATGAGCAGTTCTTC
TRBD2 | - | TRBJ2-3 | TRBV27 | CASSLKLAGGLGHTDTQYF | TGTGCCAGCAGTTTAAAACTAGCGGGGGGCTTGGGGCACACAGATACGCAGTATTTT
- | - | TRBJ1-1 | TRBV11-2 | CASSLEGVGMNTEAFF | TGTGCCAGCAGCTTAGAAGGAGTGGGCATGAACACTGAAGCTTTCTTT
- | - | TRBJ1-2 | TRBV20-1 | CSVSWDISYGYTF | TGCAGTGTTAGTTGGGACATTTCCTATGGCTACACCTTC
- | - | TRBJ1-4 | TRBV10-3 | CAISEGRGEKLFF | TGTGCCATCAGTGAGGGCAGGGGTGAAAAACTGTTTTTT
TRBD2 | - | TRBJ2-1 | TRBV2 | CASSSTSGRHGEQFF | TGTGCCAGCAGTTCCACTAGCGGGAGACATGGTGAGCAGTTCTTC
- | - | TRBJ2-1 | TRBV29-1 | CSVGRGTSRDEQFF | TGCAGCGTTGGCCGGGGCACCTCGCGGGATGAGCAGTTCTTC
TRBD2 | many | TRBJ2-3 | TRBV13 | CASSPPSGGAYFIDTQYF | TGTGCCAGCAGCCCCCCTAGCGGGGGGGCGTACTTTATAGATACGCAGTATTTT
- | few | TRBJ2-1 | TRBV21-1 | CASSPPSGTSPYNEQFF | TGTGCCAGCAGCCCACCTAGCGGGACCTCTCCGTACAATGAGCAGTTCTTC
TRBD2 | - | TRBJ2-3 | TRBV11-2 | CASSSISGLTSGTLLGTDTQYF | TGTGCCAGCAGCTCCATCTCTGGGCTCACTAGCGGGACGCTCTTGGGCACAGATACGCAGTATTTT
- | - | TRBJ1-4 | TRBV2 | CASGHRDEKLFF | TGTGCCAGCGGTCACAGGGACGAAAAACTGTTTTTT
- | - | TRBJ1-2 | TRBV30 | CAWSVWEGTYGYTF | TGTGCCTGGAGTGTATGGGAGGGGACCTATGGCTACACCTTC
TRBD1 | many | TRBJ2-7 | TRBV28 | CASSSWGSGQINEQYF | TGTGCCAGCAGTTCGTGGGGATCGGGACAGATCAACGAGCAGTACTTC
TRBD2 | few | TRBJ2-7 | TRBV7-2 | CASSLAAGVLEQYF | TGTGCCAGCAGCTTAGCGGCGGGAGTCCTCGAGCAGTACTTC
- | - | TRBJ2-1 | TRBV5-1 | CASSSLGGSHNEQFF | TGCGCCAGCAGCAGCCTCGGGGGCTCCCACAATGAGCAGTTCTTC
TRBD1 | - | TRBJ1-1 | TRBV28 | CASRSLGQANTEAFF | TGTGCCAGCAGGAGCTTAGGACAGGCGAACACTGAAGCTTTCTTT
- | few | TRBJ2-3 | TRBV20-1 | CSARALRRLPDTQYF | TGCAGTGCTAGAGCCTTGAGGAGGCTGCCAGATACGCAGTATTTT
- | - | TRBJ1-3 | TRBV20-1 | CSARPGPLSGNTIYF | TGCAGTGCGAGACCGGGGCCCCTCTCTGGAAACACCATATATTTT
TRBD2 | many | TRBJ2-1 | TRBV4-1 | CASSRGLAVSYNEQFF | TGCGCCAGCAGCCGCGGACTAGCGGTCTCCTACAATGAGCAGTTCTTC
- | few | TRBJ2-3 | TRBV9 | CASSVHLGQAQYF | TGTGCCAGCAGCGTACATCTTGGCCAAGCGCAGTATTTT
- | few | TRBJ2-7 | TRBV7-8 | CASSFHDLLGNEQYF | TGTGCCAGCAGCTTCCACGACCTCCTAGGAAACGAGCAGTACTTC
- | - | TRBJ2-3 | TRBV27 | CASRTRVTDTQYF | TGTGCCAGCAGAACTAGGGTCACAGATACGCAGTATTTT
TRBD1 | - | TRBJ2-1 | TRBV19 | CASSTTGTGGNEQFF | TGTGCCAGTAGTACAACCGGGACAGGGGGCAATGAGCAGTTCTTC
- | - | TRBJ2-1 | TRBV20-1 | CSARDLVWYSYNEQFF | TGCAGTGCTAGAGATTTGGTGTGGTACTCCTACAATGAGCAGTTCTTC
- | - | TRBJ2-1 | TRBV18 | CASSLGTPIGVSYEQFF | TGTGCCAGCTCACTTGGGACTCCTATAGGAGTTTCCTACGAGCAGTTCTTC
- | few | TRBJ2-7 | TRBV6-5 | CASRPTGTYSSYEQYF | TGTGCCAGCAGACCCACCGGGACGTACAGCTCCTACGAGCAGTACTTC
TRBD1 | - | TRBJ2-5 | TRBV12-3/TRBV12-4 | CASSSHRGPKETQYF | TGTGCCAGCAGTTCACACAGGGGTCCCAAAGAGACCCAGTACTTC
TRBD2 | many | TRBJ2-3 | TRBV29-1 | CSVGGLAGGSDTQYF | TGCAGCGTGGGAGGCCTAGCGGGAGGGTCAGATACGCAGTATTTT
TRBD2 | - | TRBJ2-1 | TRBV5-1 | CANSPGLADYNEQFF | TGCGCCAACAGTCCAGGACTAGCGGACTACAATGAGCAGTTCTTC
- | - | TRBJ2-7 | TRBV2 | CASSDQQLNYKNEQYF | TGTGCCAGCAGTGATCAGCAACTAAACTACAAGAATGAGCAGTACTTC
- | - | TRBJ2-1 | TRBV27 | CASSYQTASYNEQFF | TGTGCCAGCAGTTACCAGACAGCCTCCTACAATGAGCAGTTCTTC
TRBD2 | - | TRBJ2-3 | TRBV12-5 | CASGLESPSGASTDTQYF | TGTGCTAGTGGTTTGGAATCCCCTAGCGGGGCTAGCACAGATACGCAGTATTTT
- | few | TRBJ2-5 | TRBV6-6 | CASKTLDGKTQYF | TGTGCCAGCAAAACTCTAGACGGGAAGACCCAGTACTTC
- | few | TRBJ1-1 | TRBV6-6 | CASSYSGSRDTEAFF | TGTGCCAGCAGTTACTCGGGATCGAGGGACACTGAAGCTTTCTTT
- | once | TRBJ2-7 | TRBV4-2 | CASSLELLSSYNEQYF | TGTGCCAGCAGCCTTGAACTCCTGAGCTCCTACAATGAGCAGTACTTC
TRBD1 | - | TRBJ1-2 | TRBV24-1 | CATSDGPPAGGSYGYTF | TGTGCCACCAGTGATGGCCCCCCTGCAGGGGGTTCCTATGGCTACACCTTC
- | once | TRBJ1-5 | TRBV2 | CASRGSPRDGRVQPQHF | TGTGCCAGCAGGGGGAGTCCCCGGGACGGGAGAGTTCAGCCCCAGCATTTT
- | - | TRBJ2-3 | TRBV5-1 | CASSSDRRGDTQYF | TGCGCCAGCAGCTCCGACAGGCGGGGAGATACGCAGTATTTT
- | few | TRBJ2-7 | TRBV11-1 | CASSRNRDPEQYF | TGTGCCAGCAGCCGCAACAGGGACCCCGAGCAGTACTTC
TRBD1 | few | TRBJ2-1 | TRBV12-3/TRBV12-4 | CASSPYRGHEQFF | TGTGCCAGCAGTCCGTACAGGGGCCATGAGCAGTTCTTC
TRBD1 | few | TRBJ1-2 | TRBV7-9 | CASSLGGQGTFYGYTF | TGTGCCAGCAGCTTAGGGGGACAGGGAACATTCTATGGCTACACCTTC
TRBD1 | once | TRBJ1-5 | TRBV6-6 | CASSYSGQGAHQPQHF | TGTGCCAGCAGTTACTCCGGACAGGGGGCCCATCAGCCCCAGCATTTT
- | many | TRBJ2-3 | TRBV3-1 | CASSQADTQYF | TGTGCCAGCAGCCAAGCAGATACGCAGTATTTT
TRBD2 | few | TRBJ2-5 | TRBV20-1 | CSARVLAGVATLGYNEQYF | TGCAGTGCTAGGGTCCTAGCGGGAGTGGCCACGTTGGGTTACAATGAGCAGTACTTC